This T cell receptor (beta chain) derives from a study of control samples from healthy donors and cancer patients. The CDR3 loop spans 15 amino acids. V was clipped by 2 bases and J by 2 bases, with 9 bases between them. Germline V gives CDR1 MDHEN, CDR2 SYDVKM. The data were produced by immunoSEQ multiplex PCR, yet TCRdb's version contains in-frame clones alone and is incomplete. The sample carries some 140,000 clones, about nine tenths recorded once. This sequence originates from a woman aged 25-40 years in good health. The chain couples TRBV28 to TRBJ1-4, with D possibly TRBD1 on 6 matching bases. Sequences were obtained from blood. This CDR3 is CASSLSRGTNEKLFF. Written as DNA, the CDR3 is TGTGCCAGCAGTTTAAGCAGGGGTACTAATGAAAAACTGTTTTTT.